What follows describes a single T cell receptor beta chain. The antigen is not known. cDNA libraries for TCR alpha and TCR beta, carrying sample barcodes and UMIs, came from 5'RACE with constant-segment primers. One entry per CDR3 protein, called by TCRdb with MiXCR from the 5' RACE reads. The data hold more than 250,000 distinct CDR3 sequences, with 16% observed a single time. The entry originates in a study of T-cell memory formation after mild COVID-19. The trim removed 3 bases at V and 3 bases at J, leaving 11 bases unmatched. CDR1 and CDR2 (germline): SNHLY, FYNNEI. The CDR3 consists of 16 residues. General study results and limits: Among CD4+ contracting clones, most were CM and EM, and CD8+ ones EMRA.

The J gene is TRBJ2-7, the V gene TRBV2, with 7 bases fitting TRBD1. This TCR came from a man aged 18 to 30 who had mild COVID-19 (a few samples of this study predate the infection). Cell type and time point are not known. The material sequenced was PBMCs or a T cell subset sorted from them (not recorded which). DNA for the CDR3: TGTGCCAGCAGTGACCCCAGGGGGTCCCCCAACTACGAGCAGTACTTC. This gives the protein CASSDPRGSPNYEQYF. Based on the CDR3 plus reference TRBV2 and TRBJ2-7, the full variable domain is EPEVTQTPSHQVTQMGQEVILRCVPISNHLYFYWYRQILGQKVEFLVSFYNNEISEKSEIFDDQFSVERPDGSNFTLKIRSTKLEDSAMYFCASSDPRGSPNYEQYFGPGTRLTVT.